A single sample is the source of the 3 T cell receptor beta chains below, sequenced in a study of response to subunit inactivated influenza vaccine. MiXCR, run by TCRdb on the RT-PCR reads, gives a single entry per CDR3 protein. The sample lists 500,000 to 750,000 distinct CDR3 sequences, around 13% occurring once. This sample comprised PBMCs from blood, obtained roughly 13 days after vaccination. These receptors were collected from a man aged 50 or older who received an inactivated influenza vaccine.

This clonotype was detected only a few times. This chain connects TRBV10-3 to TRBJ1-1, with 9 bases fitting TRBD1. Looked up from germline, CDR1 is ENHRY and CDR2 is SYGVKD. The CDR3 runs 16 residues. J was trimmed by 1 base and V by 2 bases; bases with no gene match: 5. The CDR3 nucleotides read TGTGCCATCAGTGAGCCACTGGGACAGGGGAACACTGAAGCTTTCTTT. Translating gives CAISEPLGQGNTEAFF.

In this sample, this clonotype turned up a few times. The genes are TRBV29-1 and TRBJ2-5, with 7 bases fitting TRBD2. This CDR3 comprises 20 residues. Germline CDR1 reads SQVTM; CDR2 reads ANQGSEA. After removal of 6 bases from V and 1 base from J, the junction contained 26 bases not matched to a gene. This CDR3 is CSVLLTMTAAIERGQETQYF. CDR3 coding DNA: TGCAGCGTCCTATTAACTATGACTGCGGCGATAGAGCGGGGCCAAGAGACCCAGTACTTC.

This chain joins TRBV11-2 and TRBJ2-1, with a tentative D call TRBD1 (6 bases). The CDR3 extends over 13 amino acids. Per the germline V gene, CDR1 is SGHAT and CDR2 is FQNNGV. Trimming removed 5 bases from V and 4 bases from J, with 9 bases in between. The CDR3 DNA reads as TGTGCCAGCAGCATGGGACAATACAATGAGCAGTTCTTC. Translated, it gives CASSMGQYNEQFF.